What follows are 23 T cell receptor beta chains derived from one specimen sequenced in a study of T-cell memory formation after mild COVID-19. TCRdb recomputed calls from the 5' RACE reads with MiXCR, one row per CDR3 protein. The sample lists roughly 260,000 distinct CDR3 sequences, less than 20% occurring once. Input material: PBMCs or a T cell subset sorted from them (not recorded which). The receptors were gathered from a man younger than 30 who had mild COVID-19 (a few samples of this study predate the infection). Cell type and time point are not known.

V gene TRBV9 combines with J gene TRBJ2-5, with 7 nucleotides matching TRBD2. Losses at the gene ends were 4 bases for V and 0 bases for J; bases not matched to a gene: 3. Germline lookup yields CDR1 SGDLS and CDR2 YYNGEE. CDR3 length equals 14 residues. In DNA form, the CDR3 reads TGTGCCAGCAGCACCCGGGGGGACCAAGAGACCCAGTACTTC. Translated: CASSTRGDQETQYF.

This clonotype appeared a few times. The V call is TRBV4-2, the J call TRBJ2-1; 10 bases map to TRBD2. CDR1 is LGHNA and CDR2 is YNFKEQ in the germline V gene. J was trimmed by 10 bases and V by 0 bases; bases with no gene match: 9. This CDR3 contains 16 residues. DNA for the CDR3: TGTGCCAGCAGCCAAGATCCCAACCAGCGGGGGGGAGAGCAGTTCTTC. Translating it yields CASSQDPNQRGGEQFF.

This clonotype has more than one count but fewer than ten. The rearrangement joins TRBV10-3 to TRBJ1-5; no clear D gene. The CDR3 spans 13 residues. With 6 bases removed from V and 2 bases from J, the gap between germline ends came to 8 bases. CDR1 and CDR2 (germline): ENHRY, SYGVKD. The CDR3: CAIRPDGNQPQHF. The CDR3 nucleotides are TGTGCCATCAGGCCAGACGGCAATCAGCCCCAGCATTTT.

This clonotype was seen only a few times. The CDR3 loop reads CASSRTTNEKLFF. CDR3 sequence (DNA): TGCGCCAGCAGCCGGACAACTAATGAAAAACTGTTTTTT. The genes are TRBV5-1 and TRBJ1-4; no clear D. V was clipped by 4 bases and J by 0 bases, with 4 bases between them. CDR3 length equals 13 residues. Germline CDR1 SGHRS, CDR2 YFSETQ.

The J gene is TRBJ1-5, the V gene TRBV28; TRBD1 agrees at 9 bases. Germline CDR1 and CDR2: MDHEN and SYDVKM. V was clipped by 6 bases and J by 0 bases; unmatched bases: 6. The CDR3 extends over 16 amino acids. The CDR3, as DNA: TGTGCCAGCAGAGTTCCGGGACAGGGTAGCAATCAGCCCCAGCATTTT. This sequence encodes CASRVPGQGSNQPQHF.

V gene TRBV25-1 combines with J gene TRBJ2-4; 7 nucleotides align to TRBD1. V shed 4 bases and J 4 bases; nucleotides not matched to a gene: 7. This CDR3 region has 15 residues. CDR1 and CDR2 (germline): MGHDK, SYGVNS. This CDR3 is CASSVSGTAKNIQYF. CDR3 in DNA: TGTGCCAGCAGTGTCTCCGGGACAGCTAAAAACATTCAGTACTTC. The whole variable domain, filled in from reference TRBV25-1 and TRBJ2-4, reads EADIYQTPRYLVIGTGKKITLECSQTMGHDKMYWYQQDPGMELHLIHYSYGVNSTEKGDLSSESTVSRIRTEHFPLTLESARPSHTSQYLCASSVSGTAKNIQYFGAGTRLSVL.

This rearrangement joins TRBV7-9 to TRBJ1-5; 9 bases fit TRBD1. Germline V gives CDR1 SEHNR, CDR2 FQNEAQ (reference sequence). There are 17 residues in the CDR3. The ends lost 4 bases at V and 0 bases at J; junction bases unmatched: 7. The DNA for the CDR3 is TGTGCCAGCAGCTCAGAGGACAGGGGATATAGCAATCAGCCCCAGCATTTT. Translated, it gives CASSSEDRGYSNQPQHF.

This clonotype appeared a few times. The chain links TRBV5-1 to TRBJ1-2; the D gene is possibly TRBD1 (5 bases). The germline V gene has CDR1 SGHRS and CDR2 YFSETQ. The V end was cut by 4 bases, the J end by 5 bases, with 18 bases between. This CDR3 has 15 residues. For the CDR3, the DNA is TGCGCCAGCAGCATGGAACAGGCGTCCCTGTATGGCTACACCTTC. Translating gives CASSMEQASLYGYTF.

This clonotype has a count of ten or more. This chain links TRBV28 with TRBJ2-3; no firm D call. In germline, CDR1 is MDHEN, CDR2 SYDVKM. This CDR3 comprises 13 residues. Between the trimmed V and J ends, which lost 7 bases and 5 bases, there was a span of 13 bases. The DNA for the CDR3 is TGTGCCAGCACCCCACCGGGCCGAGATACGCAGTATTTT. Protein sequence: CASTPPGRDTQYF.

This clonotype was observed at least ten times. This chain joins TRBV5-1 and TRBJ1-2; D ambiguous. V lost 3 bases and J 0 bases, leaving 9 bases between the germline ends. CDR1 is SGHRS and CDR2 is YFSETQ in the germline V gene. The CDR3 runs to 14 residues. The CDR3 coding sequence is TGCGCCAGCAGCTCTCGGACTTCTAACTATGGCTACACCTTC. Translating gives CASSSRTSNYGYTF. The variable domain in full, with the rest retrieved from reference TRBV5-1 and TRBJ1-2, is KAGVTQTPRYLIKTRGQQVTLSCSPISGHRSVSWYQQTPGQGLQFLFEYFSETQRNKGNFPGRFSGRQFSNSRSEMNVSTLELGDSALYLCASSSRTSNYGYTFGSGTRLTVV.

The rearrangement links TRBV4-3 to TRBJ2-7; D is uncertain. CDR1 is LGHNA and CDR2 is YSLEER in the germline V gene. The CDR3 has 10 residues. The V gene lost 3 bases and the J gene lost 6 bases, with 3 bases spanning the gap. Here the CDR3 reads CASSQGEQYV. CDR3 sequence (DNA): TGCGCCAGCAGCCAGGGCGAGCAGTACGTC.

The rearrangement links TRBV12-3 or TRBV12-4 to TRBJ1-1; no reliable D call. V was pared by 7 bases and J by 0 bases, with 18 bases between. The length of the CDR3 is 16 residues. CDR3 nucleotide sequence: TGTGCCAGCACCATAGGATCCGGAGGAGTGAACACTGAAGCTTTCTTT. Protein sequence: CASTIGSGGVNTEAFF.

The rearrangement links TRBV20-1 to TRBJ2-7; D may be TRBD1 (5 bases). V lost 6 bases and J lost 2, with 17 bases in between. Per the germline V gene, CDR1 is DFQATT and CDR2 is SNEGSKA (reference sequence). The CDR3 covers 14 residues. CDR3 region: CSANQGGPPYEQYF. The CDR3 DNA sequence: TGCAGTGCCAACCAGGGCGGTCCTCCCTACGAGCAGTACTTC.

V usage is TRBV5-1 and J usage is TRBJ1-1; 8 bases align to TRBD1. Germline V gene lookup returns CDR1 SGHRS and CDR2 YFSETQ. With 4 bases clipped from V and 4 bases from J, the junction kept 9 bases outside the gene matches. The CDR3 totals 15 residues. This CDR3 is CASSPPGQGPTEAFF. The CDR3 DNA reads TGCGCCAGCAGCCCCCCCGGACAGGGTCCCACTGAAGCTTTCTTT.

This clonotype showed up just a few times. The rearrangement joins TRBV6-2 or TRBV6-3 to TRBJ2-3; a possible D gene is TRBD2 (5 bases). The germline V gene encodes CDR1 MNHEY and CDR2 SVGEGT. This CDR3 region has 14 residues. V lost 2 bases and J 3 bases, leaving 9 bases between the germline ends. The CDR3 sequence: CASSYRGETDTQYF. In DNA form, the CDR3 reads TGTGCCAGCAGTTACCGGGGTGAGACAGATACGCAGTATTTT.

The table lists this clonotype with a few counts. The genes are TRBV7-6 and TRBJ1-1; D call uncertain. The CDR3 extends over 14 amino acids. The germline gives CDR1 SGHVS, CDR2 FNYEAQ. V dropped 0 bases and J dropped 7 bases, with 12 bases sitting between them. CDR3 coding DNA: TGTGCCAGCAGCTTAGCAGCCCGGCAGTTTGAAGCTTTCTTT. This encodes CASSLAARQFEAFF. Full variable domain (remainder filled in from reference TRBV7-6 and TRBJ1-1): GAGVSQSPRYKVTKRGQDVALRCDPISGHVSLYWYRQALGQGPEFLTYFNYEAQQDKSGLPNDRFSAERPEGSISTLTIQRTEQRDSAMYRCASSLAARQFEAFFGQGTRLTVV.

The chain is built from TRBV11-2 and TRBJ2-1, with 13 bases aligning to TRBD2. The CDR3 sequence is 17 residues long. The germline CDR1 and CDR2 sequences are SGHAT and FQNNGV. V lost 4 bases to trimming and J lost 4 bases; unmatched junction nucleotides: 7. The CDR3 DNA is TGTGCCAGCAGCTCCCCCGGACTAGCGGGGGTTTACAATGAGCAGTTCTTC. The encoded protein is CASSSPGLAGVYNEQFF.

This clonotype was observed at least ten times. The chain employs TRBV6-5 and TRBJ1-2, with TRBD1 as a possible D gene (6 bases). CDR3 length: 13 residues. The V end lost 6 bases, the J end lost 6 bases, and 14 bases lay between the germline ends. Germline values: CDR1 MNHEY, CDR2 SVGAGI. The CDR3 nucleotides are TGTGCCAGCAGAGAATCGGGGGGGCATGGCTACACCTTC. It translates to CASRESGGHGYTF.

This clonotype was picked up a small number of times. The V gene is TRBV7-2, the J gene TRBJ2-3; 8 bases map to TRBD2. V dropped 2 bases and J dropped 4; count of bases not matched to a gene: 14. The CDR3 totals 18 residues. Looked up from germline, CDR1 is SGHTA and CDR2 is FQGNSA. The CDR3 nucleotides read TGTGCCAGCAGCTTACCCCGAGTGGGACTAGAAGGGGCAGATACGCAGTATTTT. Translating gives CASSLPRVGLEGADTQYF.

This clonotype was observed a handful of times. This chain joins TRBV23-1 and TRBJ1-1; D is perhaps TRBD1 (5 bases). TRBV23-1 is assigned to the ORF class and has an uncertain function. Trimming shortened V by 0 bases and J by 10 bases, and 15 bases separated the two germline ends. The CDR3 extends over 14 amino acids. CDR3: CASSQSVGPQAAFF. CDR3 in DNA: TGCGCCAGCAGTCAATCAGTGGGACCTCAGGCAGCTTTCTTT.

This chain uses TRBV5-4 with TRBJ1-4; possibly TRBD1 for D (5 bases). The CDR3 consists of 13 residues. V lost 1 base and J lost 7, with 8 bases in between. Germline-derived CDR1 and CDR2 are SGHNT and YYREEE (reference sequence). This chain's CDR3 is CASSLIGTEKLFF. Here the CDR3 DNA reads TGTGCCAGCAGCTTGATAGGGACTGAAAAACTGTTTTTT.

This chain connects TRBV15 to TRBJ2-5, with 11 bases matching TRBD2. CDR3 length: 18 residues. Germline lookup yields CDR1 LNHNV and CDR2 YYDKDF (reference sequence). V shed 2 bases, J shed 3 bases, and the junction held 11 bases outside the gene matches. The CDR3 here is CATSRYLHSGGAKETQYF. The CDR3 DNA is TGTGCCACCAGCAGATACCTCCATAGCGGGGGGGCTAAAGAGACCCAGTACTTC.

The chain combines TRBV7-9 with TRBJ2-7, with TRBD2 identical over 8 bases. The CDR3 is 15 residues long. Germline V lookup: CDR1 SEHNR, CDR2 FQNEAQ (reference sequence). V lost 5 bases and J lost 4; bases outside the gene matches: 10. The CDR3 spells CASSRPGTRSYEQYF. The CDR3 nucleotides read TGTGCCAGCAGCCGACCCGGGACTAGATCATACGAGCAGTACTTC. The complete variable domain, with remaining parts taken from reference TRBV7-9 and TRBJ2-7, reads DTGVSQNPRHKITKRGQNVTFRCDPISEHNRLYWYRQTLGQGPEFLTYFQNEAQLEKSRLLSDRFSAERPKGSFSTLEIQRTEQGDSAMYLCASSRPGTRSYEQYFGPGTRLTVT.